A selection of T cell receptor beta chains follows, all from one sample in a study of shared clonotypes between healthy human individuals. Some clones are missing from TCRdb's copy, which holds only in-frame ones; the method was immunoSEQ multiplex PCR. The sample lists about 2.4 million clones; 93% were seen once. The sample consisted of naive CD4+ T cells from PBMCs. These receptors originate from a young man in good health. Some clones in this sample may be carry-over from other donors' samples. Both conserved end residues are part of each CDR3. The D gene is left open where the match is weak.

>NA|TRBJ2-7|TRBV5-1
TGCGCCAGCAGCTTGACGGGACCGATCTACGAGCAGTACTTC
CASSLTGPIYEQYF
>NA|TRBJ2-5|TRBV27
TGTGCCAGCAGTTTACGAAGGCAAGAGACCCAGTACTTC
CASSLRRQETQYF
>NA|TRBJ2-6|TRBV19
TGTGCCAGTAGTATCCCAGGGGAGGCCGGGGCCAACGTCCTGACTTTC
CASSIPGEAGANVLTF
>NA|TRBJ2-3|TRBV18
TGTGCCAGCTCACGGATACTGACTGGGGCAGATACGCAGTATTTT
CASSRILTGADTQYF
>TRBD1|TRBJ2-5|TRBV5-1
TGCGCCAGCAGCTCAACCGGACAGGGAGAGACCCAGTACTTC
CASSSTGQGETQYF
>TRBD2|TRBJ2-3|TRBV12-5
TGTGCTAGTGGTTCCGGAATAGCGGGAGTGGCAGATACGCAGTATTTT
CASGSGIAGVADTQYF
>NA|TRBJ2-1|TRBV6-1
TGTGCCAGCAGTTCCCAGGTGGGGTCATACAATGAGCAGTTCTTC
CASSSQVGSYNEQFF
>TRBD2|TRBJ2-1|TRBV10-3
TGTGCCATCAGAAGACTAGCGGGAGGTGAGCAGTTCTTC
CAIRRLAGGEQFF
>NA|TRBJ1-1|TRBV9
TGTGCCAGCAGCGTGATCAGTTCGAACACTGAAGCTTTCTTT
CASSVISSNTEAFF
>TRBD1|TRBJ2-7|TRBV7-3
TGTGCCAGCAGCTCGAGGGGGCGCATCTACGAGCAGTACTTC
CASSSRGRIYEQYF
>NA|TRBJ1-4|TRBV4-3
TGCGCCAGCAGCCAGCACCGACCTGCAACTAATGAAAAACTGTTTTTT
CASSQHRPATNEKLFF
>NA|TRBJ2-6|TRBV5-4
TGTGCCAGCAGCCCCCGAGACAGACCCTCTGGGGCCAACGTCCTGACTTTC
CASSPRDRPSGANVLTF
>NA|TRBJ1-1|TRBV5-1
TGCGCCAGTACGCCCCAGGGGACGAACACTGAAGCTTTCTTT
CASTPQGTNTEAFF